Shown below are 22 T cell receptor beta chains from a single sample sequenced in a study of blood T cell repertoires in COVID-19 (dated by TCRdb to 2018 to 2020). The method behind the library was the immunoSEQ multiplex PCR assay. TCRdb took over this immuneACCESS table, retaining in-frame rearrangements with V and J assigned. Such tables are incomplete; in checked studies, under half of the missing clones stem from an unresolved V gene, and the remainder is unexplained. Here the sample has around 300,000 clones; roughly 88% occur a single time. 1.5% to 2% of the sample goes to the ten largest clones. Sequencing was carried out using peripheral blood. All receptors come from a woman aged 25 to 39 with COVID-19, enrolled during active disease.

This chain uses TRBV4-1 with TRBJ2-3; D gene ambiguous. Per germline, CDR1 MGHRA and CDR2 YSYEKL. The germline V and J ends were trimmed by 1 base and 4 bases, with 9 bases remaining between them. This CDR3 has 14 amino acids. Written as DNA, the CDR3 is TGCGCCAGCAGCCAAGGCCCTACCCCAGATACGCAGTATTTT. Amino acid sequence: CASSQGPTPDTQYF.

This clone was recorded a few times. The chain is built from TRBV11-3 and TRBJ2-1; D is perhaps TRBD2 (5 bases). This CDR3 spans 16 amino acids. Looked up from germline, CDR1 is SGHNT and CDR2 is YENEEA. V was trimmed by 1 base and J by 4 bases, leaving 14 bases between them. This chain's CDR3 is CASSLAVSEAYNEQFF. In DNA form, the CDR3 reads TGTGCCAGCAGCTTAGCGGTTAGCGAGGCATACAATGAGCAGTTCTTC. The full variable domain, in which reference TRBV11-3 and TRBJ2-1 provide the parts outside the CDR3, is EAGVVQSPRYKIIEKKQPVAFWCNPISGHNTLYWYLQNLGQGPELLIRYENEEAVDDSQLPKDRFSAERLKGVDSTLKIQPAELGDSAVYLCASSLAVSEAYNEQFFGPGTRLTVL.

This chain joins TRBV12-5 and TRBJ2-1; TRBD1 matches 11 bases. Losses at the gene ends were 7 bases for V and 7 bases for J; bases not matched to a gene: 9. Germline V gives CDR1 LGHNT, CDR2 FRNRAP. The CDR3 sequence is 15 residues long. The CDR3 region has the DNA TGTGCTAGTGCCCCAGGACAGGGGGCTGGAAATGAGCAGTTCTTC. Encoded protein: CASAPGQGAGNEQFF.

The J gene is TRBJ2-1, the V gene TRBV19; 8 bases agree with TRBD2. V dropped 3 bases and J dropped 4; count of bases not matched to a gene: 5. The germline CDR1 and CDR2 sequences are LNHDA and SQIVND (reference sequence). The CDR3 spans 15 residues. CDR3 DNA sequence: TGTGCCAGTAGTATTTCAGCGGGGGTATACAATGAGCAGTTCTTC. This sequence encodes CASSISAGVYNEQFF.

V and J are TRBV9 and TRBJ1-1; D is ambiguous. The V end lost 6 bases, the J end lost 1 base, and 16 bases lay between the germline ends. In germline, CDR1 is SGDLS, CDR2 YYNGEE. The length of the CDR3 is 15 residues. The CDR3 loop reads CASTEVTMSNTEAFF. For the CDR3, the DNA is TGTGCCAGCACGGAGGTCACGATGTCGAACACTGAAGCTTTCTTT.

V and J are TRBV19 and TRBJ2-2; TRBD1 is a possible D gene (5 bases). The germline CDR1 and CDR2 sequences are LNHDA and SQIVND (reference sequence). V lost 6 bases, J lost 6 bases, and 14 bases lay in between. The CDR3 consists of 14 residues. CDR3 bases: TGTGCCAGTAGCCGAGGACATATCGCCGGGGAGCTGTTTTTT. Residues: CASSRGHIAGELFF.

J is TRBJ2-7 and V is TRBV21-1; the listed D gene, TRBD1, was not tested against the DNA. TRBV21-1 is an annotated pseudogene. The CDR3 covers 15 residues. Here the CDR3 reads CASSKGRDRGREQYF. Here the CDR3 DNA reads TGTGCCAGCAGCAAAGGTCGGGACAGGGGTCGCGAGCAGTACTTC.

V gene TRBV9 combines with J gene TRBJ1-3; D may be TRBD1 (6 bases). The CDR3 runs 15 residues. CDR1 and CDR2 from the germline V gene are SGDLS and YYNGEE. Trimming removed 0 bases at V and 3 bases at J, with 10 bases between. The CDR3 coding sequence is TGTGCCAGCAGCGTAGATGGGGGCTTTGGAAACACCATATATTTT. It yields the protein CASSVDGGFGNTIYF.

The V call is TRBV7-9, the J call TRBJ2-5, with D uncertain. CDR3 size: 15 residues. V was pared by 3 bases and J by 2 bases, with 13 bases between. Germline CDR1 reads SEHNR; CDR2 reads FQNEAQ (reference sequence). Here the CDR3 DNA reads TGTGCCAGCAGCTTTAACTTTCAACGGCAAGAGACCCAGTACTTC. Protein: CASSFNFQRQETQYF.

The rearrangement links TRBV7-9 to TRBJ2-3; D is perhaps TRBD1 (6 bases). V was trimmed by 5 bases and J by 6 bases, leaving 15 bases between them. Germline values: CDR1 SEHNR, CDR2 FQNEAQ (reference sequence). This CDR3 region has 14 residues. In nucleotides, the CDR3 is TGTGCCAGCAGCGCAAAGGGGGTCGGGGATACGCAGTATTTT. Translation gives CASSAKGVGDTQYF. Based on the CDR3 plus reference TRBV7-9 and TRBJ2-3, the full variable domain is DTGVSQNPRHKITKRGQNVTFRCDPISEHNRLYWYRQTLGQGPEFLTYFQNEAQLEKSRLLSDRFSAERPKGSFSTLEIQRTEQGDSAMYLCASSAKGVGDTQYFGPGTRLTVL.

In DNA form, the CDR3 reads TGTGCCACCAGTGGGATCGGGACTAGCGGGGGCCGAAGCTCCTACAATGAGCAGTTCTTC. Its translation: CATSGIGTSGGRSSYNEQFF. This chain joins TRBV24-1 and TRBJ2-1; the match to TRBD2 covers 14 bases. The CDR3 length is 20 residues. Germline V lookup: CDR1 KGHDR, CDR2 SFDVKD. Germline trimming cut 5 bases from V and 0 bases from J; bases unmatched to any gene: 11.

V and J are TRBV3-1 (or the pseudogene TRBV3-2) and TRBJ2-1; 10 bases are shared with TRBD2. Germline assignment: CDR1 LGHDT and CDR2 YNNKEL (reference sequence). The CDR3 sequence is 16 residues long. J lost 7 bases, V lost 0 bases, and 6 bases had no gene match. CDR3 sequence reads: CASSQDGAGGRNEQFF. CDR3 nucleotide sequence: TGTGCCAGCAGCCAAGATGGAGCGGGGGGGAGGAATGAGCAGTTCTTC.

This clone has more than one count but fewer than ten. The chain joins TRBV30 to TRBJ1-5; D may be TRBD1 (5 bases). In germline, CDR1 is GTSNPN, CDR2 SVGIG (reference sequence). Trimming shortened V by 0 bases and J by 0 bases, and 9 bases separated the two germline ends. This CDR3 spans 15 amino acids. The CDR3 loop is CAWSVGASSNQPQHF. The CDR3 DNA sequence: TGTGCCTGGAGTGTAGGGGCGTCTAGCAATCAGCCCCAGCATTTT.

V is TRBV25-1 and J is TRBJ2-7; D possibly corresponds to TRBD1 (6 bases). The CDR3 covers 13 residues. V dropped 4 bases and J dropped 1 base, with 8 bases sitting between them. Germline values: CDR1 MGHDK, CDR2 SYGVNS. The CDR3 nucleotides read TGTGCCAGCAGTGTTCAGGGGTCCTACGAGCAGTACTTC. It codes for CASSVQGSYEQYF.

The chain's CDR3 is CASTRDRVHGYTF. The CDR3 nucleotides read TGTGCCAGCACGCGTGACAGGGTCCATGGCTACACCTTC. The rearrangement uses TRBV12-3 or TRBV12-4 and TRBJ1-2, with 7 bases that match TRBD1. V gave up 7 bases and J gave up 6 bases; unmatched junction bases: 8. CDR3 size: 13 residues.

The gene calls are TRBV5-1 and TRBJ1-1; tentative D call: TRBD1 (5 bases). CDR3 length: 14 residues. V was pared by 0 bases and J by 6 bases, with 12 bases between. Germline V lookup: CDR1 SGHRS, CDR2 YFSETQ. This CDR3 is CASSLGRGWAEAFF. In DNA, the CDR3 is TGCGCCAGCAGCTTGGGGAGGGGTTGGGCTGAAGCTTTCTTT.

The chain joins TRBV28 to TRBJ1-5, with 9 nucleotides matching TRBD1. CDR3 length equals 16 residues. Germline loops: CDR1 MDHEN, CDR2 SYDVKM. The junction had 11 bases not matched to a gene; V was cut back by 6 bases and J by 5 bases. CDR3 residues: CASRLPGQGMDQPQHF. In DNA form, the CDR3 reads TGTGCCAGCAGGCTTCCGGGACAGGGTATGGATCAGCCCCAGCATTTT.

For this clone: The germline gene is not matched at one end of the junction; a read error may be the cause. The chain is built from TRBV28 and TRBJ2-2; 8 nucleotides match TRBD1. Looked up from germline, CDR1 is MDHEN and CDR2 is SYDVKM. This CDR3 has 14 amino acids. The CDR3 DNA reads TGTGCCGGCAGGGGGCAGTTTAACACCGGGGAGCTGTTTTTT. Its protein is CAGRGQFNTGELFF.

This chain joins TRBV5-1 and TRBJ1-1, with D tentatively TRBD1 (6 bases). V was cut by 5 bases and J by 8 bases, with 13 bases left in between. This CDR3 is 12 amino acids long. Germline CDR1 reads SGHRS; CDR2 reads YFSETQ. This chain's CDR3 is CASRGWGPEAFF. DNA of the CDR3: TGCGCCAGCAGGGGTTGGGGGCCGGAAGCTTTCTTT.

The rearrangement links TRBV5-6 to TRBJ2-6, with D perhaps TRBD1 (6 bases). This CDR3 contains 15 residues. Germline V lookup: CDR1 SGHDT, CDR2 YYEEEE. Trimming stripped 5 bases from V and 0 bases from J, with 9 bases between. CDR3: CASRRGISGANVLTF. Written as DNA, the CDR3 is TGTGCCAGCAGAAGGGGGATCTCTGGGGCCAACGTCCTGACTTTC.

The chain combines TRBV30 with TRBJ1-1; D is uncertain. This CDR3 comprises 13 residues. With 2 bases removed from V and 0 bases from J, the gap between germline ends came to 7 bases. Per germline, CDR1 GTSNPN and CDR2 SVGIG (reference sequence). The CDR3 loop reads CAWSPHLNTEAFF. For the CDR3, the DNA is TGTGCCTGGAGTCCACACCTGAACACTGAAGCTTTCTTT.

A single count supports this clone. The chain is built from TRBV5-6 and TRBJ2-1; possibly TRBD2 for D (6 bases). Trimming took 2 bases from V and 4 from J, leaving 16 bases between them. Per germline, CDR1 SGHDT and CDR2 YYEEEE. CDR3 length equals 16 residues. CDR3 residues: CASSLGTPNPYNEQFF. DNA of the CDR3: TGTGCCAGCAGCTTAGGGACTCCTAATCCATACAATGAGCAGTTCTTC.